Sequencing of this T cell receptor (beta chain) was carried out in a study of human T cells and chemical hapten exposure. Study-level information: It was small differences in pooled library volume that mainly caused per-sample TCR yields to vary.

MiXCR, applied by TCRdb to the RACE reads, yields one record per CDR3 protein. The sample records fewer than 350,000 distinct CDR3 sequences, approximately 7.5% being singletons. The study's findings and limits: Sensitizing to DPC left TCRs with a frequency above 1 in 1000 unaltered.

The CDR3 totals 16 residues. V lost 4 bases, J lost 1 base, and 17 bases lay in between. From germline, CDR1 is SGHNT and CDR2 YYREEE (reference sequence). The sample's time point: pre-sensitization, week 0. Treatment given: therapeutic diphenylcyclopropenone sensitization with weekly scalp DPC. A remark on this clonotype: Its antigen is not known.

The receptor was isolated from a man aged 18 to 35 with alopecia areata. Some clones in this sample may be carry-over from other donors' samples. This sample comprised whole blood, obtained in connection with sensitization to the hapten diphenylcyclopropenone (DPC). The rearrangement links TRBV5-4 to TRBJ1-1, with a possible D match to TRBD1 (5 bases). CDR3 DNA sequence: TGTGCCAGCAGCCTTCCTAAGGGACTGGCGAACACTGAAGCTTTCTTT. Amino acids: CASSLPKGLANTEAFF.